Below, one T cell receptor beta chain is given with its context. The length of the CDR3 is 13 residues. CDR1 is MGHRA and CDR2 is YSYEKL in the germline V gene. V lost 3 bases and J lost 8, with 13 bases in between. CD8+ and CD4+ T cells from blood underwent TCR beta sequencing, which was carried out in a high-throughput format. The source of the sample is a study of CD8 T cells in Susac syndrome. Reverse transcription used roughly 0.45 to 1 ug RNA and random hexamers. TCRdb processed the immunoSEQ multiplex PCR reads anew with MiXCR; each CDR3 protein has one entry. This sample has about 210,000 distinct CDR3 sequences; roughly 95% occur once, and the top ten carry approximately 0.1%.

The sample consisted of CD4+ T cells from PBMCs. The sequence came from a human donor in good health. The chain couples TRBV4-1 to TRBJ1-2; a weak D match, TRBD1 (5 bases). CDR3 amino acids: CASSQRDSFGYTF. CDR3 in DNA: TGCGCCAGCAGCCAGCGGGACTCTTTCGGCTACACCTTC.